Listed below are T cell receptor beta chains from one sample, sequenced in a study of T cells in Graves' hyperthyroidism and ophthalmopathy. MiXCR, run by TCRdb on the multiplex PCR reads, gives a single entry per CDR3 protein. The top ten hold approximately 15% of the sample, which has some 570,000 distinct CDR3 sequences, about a sixth seen once. Sequenced input: blood. Source of these receptors: a woman aged 18-29 years with Graves' ophthalmopathy. Each CDR3 is given with its conserved first and last residue. A D gene is named only where the DNA matches it firmly. Only some rows state a clone size, as once, few, many or a class for expanded clones.

clone size: NA
J gene: TRBJ2-7
V gene: TRBV4-1
D gene: TRBD1
CDR3 protein: CASSQEQGAGEQYF
CDR3 DNA: TGCGCCAGCAGCCAAGAACAGGGGGCGGGCGAGCAGTACTTC

clone size: NA
J gene: TRBJ1-1
V gene: TRBV27
D gene: TRBD1
CDR3 protein: CASRLTGDTEAFF
CDR3 DNA: TGTGCCAGCAGGCTGACAGGGGACACTGAAGCTTTCTTT

clone size: NA
J gene: TRBJ1-5
V gene: TRBV6-2/TRBV6-3
D gene: NA
CDR3 protein: CASRTGQPNHQPQHF
CDR3 DNA: TGTGCCAGCAGGACCGGACAGCCAAACCATCAGCCCCAGCATTTT

clone size: many
J gene: TRBJ2-1
V gene: TRBV6-5
D gene: TRBD2
CDR3 protein: CASSYSSGVNNEQFF
CDR3 DNA: TGTGCCAGCAGTTACTCTAGCGGGGTGAATAATGAGCAGTTCTTC

clone size: many
J gene: TRBJ2-1
V gene: TRBV20-1
D gene: TRBD2
CDR3 protein: CSASTSGIYNEQFF
CDR3 DNA: TGCAGTGCTTCAACTAGCGGGATCTACAATGAGCAGTTCTTC

clone size: many
J gene: TRBJ1-1
V gene: TRBV6-1
D gene: NA
CDR3 protein: CASSITSVTEAFF
CDR3 DNA: TGTGCCAGCAGCATTACTTCAGTTACTGAAGCTTTCTTT

clone size: many
J gene: TRBJ1-2
V gene: TRBV2
D gene: NA
CDR3 protein: CASSARSYGYTF
CDR3 DNA: TGTGCCAGCAGTGCGCGCTCCTATGGCTACACCTTC

clone size: NA
J gene: TRBJ1-5
V gene: TRBV7-2
D gene: NA
CDR3 protein: CASSLGAAPPRPQHF
CDR3 DNA: TGTGCCAGCAGCTTAGGGGCAGCCCCGCCGCGGCCCCAGCATTTT

clone size: NA
J gene: TRBJ2-7
V gene: TRBV10-3
D gene: TRBD1
CDR3 protein: CASTGGINYEQYF
CDR3 DNA: TGTGCCTCAACAGGGGGGATCAACTACGAGCAGTACTTC

clone size: NA
J gene: TRBJ2-3
V gene: TRBV6-1
D gene: NA
CDR3 protein: CASGLGLRLSTDTQYF
CDR3 DNA: TGTGCCAGCGGCCTGGGATTGCGGCTTAGCACAGATACGCAGTATTTT

clone size: many
J gene: TRBJ1-1
V gene: TRBV3-1
D gene: NA
CDR3 protein: CASSQAGQLEAFF
CDR3 DNA: TGTGCCAGCAGCCAGGCCGGACAGCTTGAAGCTTTCTTT

clone size: NA
J gene: TRBJ1-5
V gene: TRBV27
D gene: NA
CDR3 protein: CASSSNRQPQHF
CDR3 DNA: TGTGCCAGCAGTAGCAACCGACAGCCCCAGCATTTT

clone size: few
J gene: TRBJ1-2
V gene: TRBV10-3
D gene: NA
CDR3 protein: CAISVSGLGYTF
CDR3 DNA: TGTGCCATCAGTGTGTCGGGGCTTGGCTACACCTTC

clone size: many
J gene: TRBJ1-5
V gene: TRBV27
D gene: NA
CDR3 protein: CASSPDRSGGNQPQHF
CDR3 DNA: TGTGCCAGCAGCCCCGACAGGTCTGGGGGCAATCAGCCCCAGCATTTT

clone size: few
J gene: TRBJ1-5
V gene: TRBV6-2/TRBV6-3
D gene: NA
CDR3 protein: CASSYSASGPQHF
CDR3 DNA: TGTGCCAGCAGTTACTCAGCCTCCGGGCCCCAGCATTTT

clone size: many
J gene: TRBJ2-1
V gene: TRBV7-2
D gene: TRBD2
CDR3 protein: CASSSRGGPWNEQFF
CDR3 DNA: TGTGCCAGCAGTTCACGGGGGGGCCCTTGGAATGAGCAGTTCTTC

clone size: many
J gene: TRBJ1-1
V gene: TRBV28
D gene: TRBD1
CDR3 protein: CASTPPGGFTEAFF
CDR3 DNA: TGTGCCAGCACCCCCCCAGGGGGTTTTACTGAAGCTTTCTTT

clone size: few
J gene: TRBJ2-1
V gene: TRBV6-1
D gene: TRBD2
CDR3 protein: CASRSLDSGGNSYNEQFF
CDR3 DNA: TGTGCCAGCAGGTCCTTAGACTCGGGGGGGAACTCCTACAATGAGCAGTTCTTC

clone size: many
J gene: TRBJ2-7
V gene: TRBV18
D gene: NA
CDR3 protein: CASSPPSSYEQYF
CDR3 DNA: TGTGCCAGCTCACCCCCCTCCTCCTACGAGCAGTACTTC

clone size: NA
J gene: TRBJ2-1
V gene: TRBV13
D gene: TRBD2
CDR3 protein: CASSLALAGGSSYNEQFF
CDR3 DNA: TGTGCCAGCAGCTTAGCTCTAGCGGGGGGGAGCTCCTACAATGAGCAGTTCTTC

clone size: NA
J gene: TRBJ2-1
V gene: TRBV18
D gene: NA
CDR3 protein: CASSQGRAGNEQFF
CDR3 DNA: TGTGCCAGCTCACAGGGCCGGGCGGGCAATGAGCAGTTCTTC

clone size: NA
J gene: TRBJ2-2
V gene: TRBV29-1
D gene: TRBD2
CDR3 protein: CSGEGFNTGELFF
CDR3 DNA: TGCAGCGGGGAGGGCTTTAACACCGGGGAGCTGTTTTTT

clone size: NA
J gene: TRBJ1-5
V gene: TRBV6-5
D gene: NA
CDR3 protein: CASSYSSGGNQPQHF
CDR3 DNA: TGTGCCAGCAGTTACTCATCCGGGGGCAATCAGCCCCAGCATTTT

clone size: many
J gene: TRBJ2-5
V gene: TRBV20-1
D gene: NA
CDR3 protein: CSAVTTQETQYF
CDR3 DNA: TGCAGTGCTGTAACGACACAAGAGACCCAGTACTTC

clone size: few
J gene: TRBJ1-5
V gene: TRBV27
D gene: TRBD1
CDR3 protein: CASSPLRGRSQPQHF
CDR3 DNA: TGTGCCAGCAGCCCTTTGAGGGGGCGCAGCCAGCCCCAGCATTTT

clone size: many
J gene: TRBJ2-5
V gene: TRBV6-2/TRBV6-3
D gene: NA
CDR3 protein: CASSFGLETQYF
CDR3 DNA: TGTGCCAGCAGTTTCGGGTTAGAGACCCAGTACTTC

clone size: many
J gene: TRBJ1-4
V gene: TRBV30
D gene: NA
CDR3 protein: CAWAKNVNEKLFF
CDR3 DNA: TGTGCCTGGGCCAAGAATGTCAATGAAAAACTGTTTTTT

clone size: NA
J gene: TRBJ1-6
V gene: TRBV5-1
D gene: NA
CDR3 protein: CASSLASSADSPLHF
CDR3 DNA: TGCGCCAGCAGCTTAGCGTCATCCGCTGATTCGCCCCTCCACTTT

clone size: many
J gene: TRBJ2-1
V gene: TRBV11-2
D gene: TRBD2
CDR3 protein: CASSPIAGGYNEQFF
CDR3 DNA: TGTGCCAGCAGCCCAATAGCGGGAGGATACAATGAGCAGTTCTTC

clone size: many
J gene: TRBJ2-2
V gene: TRBV3-1
D gene: TRBD2
CDR3 protein: CASSPFGSGETGELFF
CDR3 DNA: TGTGCCAGCAGCCCTTTCGGTAGCGGGGAAACCGGGGAGCTGTTTTTT

clone size: few
J gene: TRBJ2-5
V gene: TRBV19
D gene: TRBD2
CDR3 protein: CASSWISGGSETQYF
CDR3 DNA: TGTGCCAGTAGTTGGATTAGCGGGGGGTCGGAGACCCAGTACTTC

clone size: few
J gene: TRBJ2-1
V gene: TRBV6-1
D gene: NA
CDR3 protein: CATDRRGGYNEQFF
CDR3 DNA: TGTGCCACCGACAGGAGGGGGGGGTACAATGAGCAGTTCTTC

clone size: few
J gene: TRBJ2-1
V gene: TRBV19
D gene: NA
CDR3 protein: CASSPQISSYNEQFF
CDR3 DNA: TGTGCCAGTAGCCCACAAATTTCCTCCTACAATGAGCAGTTCTTC

clone size: many
J gene: TRBJ2-7
V gene: TRBV6-2/TRBV6-3
D gene: NA
CDR3 protein: CASIRNPGGSYEQYF
CDR3 DNA: TGTGCCAGCATCCGAAACCCTGGCGGTTCCTACGAGCAGTACTTC

clone size: many
J gene: TRBJ2-7
V gene: TRBV6-1
D gene: NA
CDR3 protein: CASSGTGSGEQYF
CDR3 DNA: TGTGCCAGCAGTGGGACCGGTTCTGGGGAGCAGTACTTC

clone size: many
J gene: TRBJ1-1
V gene: TRBV6-6
D gene: NA
CDR3 protein: CASSYARGVVSEAFF
CDR3 DNA: TGTGCCAGCAGTTACGCCCGGGGCGTCGTATCTGAGGCTTTCTTT

clone size: few
J gene: TRBJ2-3
V gene: TRBV18
D gene: NA
CDR3 protein: CASSPGGASQYF
CDR3 DNA: TGTGCCAGCTCACCAGGGGGGGCCTCGCAGTATTTT

clone size: many
J gene: TRBJ2-3
V gene: TRBV7-9
D gene: TRBD2
CDR3 protein: CASSRTSGGTTDTQYF
CDR3 DNA: TGTGCCAGCAGCCGGACTAGCGGGGGAACCACAGATACGCAGTATTTT

clone size: NA
J gene: TRBJ1-1
V gene: TRBV20-1
D gene: TRBD1
CDR3 protein: CSARQGSKLDTEAFF
CDR3 DNA: TGCAGTGCTCGACAGGGAAGTAAATTGGACACTGAAGCTTTCTTT

clone size: few
J gene: TRBJ2-1
V gene: TRBV4-2
D gene: TRBD2
CDR3 protein: CASSQDPASGPYNEQFF
CDR3 DNA: TGTGCCAGCAGCCAAGATCCCGCTAGCGGCCCGTACAATGAGCAGTTCTTC

clone size: few
J gene: TRBJ1-2
V gene: TRBV20-1
D gene: NA
CDR3 protein: CSAPVDNNYGYTF
CDR3 DNA: TGCAGTGCTCCCGTGGACAACAACTATGGCTACACCTTC

clone size: NA
J gene: TRBJ2-3
V gene: TRBV6-1
D gene: NA
CDR3 protein: CASSRTTLGGGADTQYF
CDR3 DNA: TGTGCCAGCAGTCGCACCACTCTGGGAGGGGGAGCAGATACGCAGTATTTT

clone size: NA
J gene: TRBJ1-2
V gene: TRBV10-3
D gene: NA
CDR3 protein: CAISESLISYTF
CDR3 DNA: TGTGCCATCAGTGAGTCACTCATCAGCTACACCTTC

clone size: NA
J gene: TRBJ1-2
V gene: TRBV19
D gene: TRBD1
CDR3 protein: CASTTGTAGGYTF
CDR3 DNA: TGTGCCAGTACCACCGGGACAGCTGGTGGCTACACCTTC

clone size: many
J gene: TRBJ2-7
V gene: TRBV5-1
D gene: TRBD2
CDR3 protein: CASSLELAVGEQYF
CDR3 DNA: TGCGCCAGCAGCTTGGAACTAGCGGTGGGCGAGCAGTACTTC

clone size: NA
J gene: TRBJ1-2
V gene: TRBV15
D gene: NA
CDR3 protein: CATSRDWGRDIINYGYTF
CDR3 DNA: TGTGCCACCAGCAGAGATTGGGGCCGGGACATTATTAACTATGGCTACACCTTC

clone size: many
J gene: TRBJ1-1
V gene: TRBV28
D gene: NA
CDR3 protein: CASMGGNTEAFF
CDR3 DNA: TGTGCCAGCATGGGGGGGAATACTGAAGCTTTCTTT

clone size: NA
J gene: TRBJ2-1
V gene: TRBV9
D gene: NA
CDR3 protein: CASSGGLAGPSGQFF
CDR3 DNA: TGTGCCAGCAGCGGGGGACTTGCGGGGCCTTCGGGGCAGTTCTTC

clone size: many
J gene: TRBJ2-7
V gene: TRBV20-1
D gene: NA
CDR3 protein: CSAIPLGPYEQYF
CDR3 DNA: TGCAGTGCTATACCTTTGGGGCCGTACGAGCAGTACTTC

clone size: many
J gene: TRBJ1-2
V gene: TRBV6-1
D gene: NA
CDR3 protein: CASSGGEDYGYTF
CDR3 DNA: TGTGCCAGCAGCGGGGGAGAAGACTATGGCTACACCTTC

clone size: many
J gene: TRBJ2-7
V gene: TRBV9
D gene: NA
CDR3 protein: CASSPGAGNDYEQYF
CDR3 DNA: TGTGCCAGCAGCCCCGGGGCGGGAAACGACTACGAGCAGTACTTC

clone size: many
J gene: TRBJ1-5
V gene: TRBV28
D gene: TRBD1
CDR3 protein: CASSLGTGYGNQPQHF
CDR3 DNA: TGTGCCAGCAGTTTAGGGACAGGGTACGGCAATCAGCCCCAGCATTTT

clone size: many
J gene: TRBJ2-7
V gene: TRBV2
D gene: NA
CDR3 protein: CASSPVAGLFEQYF
CDR3 DNA: TGTGCCAGCAGTCCCGTCGCAGGGCTCTTCGAGCAGTACTTC